The 24 T cell receptor beta chains given below trace back to one sample, sequenced in a study of early T cells in non-severe SARS-CoV-2 infection. TCRdb re-called the 5' RACE reads through MiXCR, storing one row per CDR3 protein. The sample lists tens of thousands of distinct CDR3 sequences, 10% to 13% occurring once. The sample consisted of whole blood. The receptor source for this set is an adult who was a healthcare worker with PCR-confirmed SARS-CoV-2 infection or an uninfected control (not recorded which).

This clonotype came up many times. The junction differs from germline at one of its ends, possibly a read error. This chain joins TRBV29-1 and TRBJ1-2; D is unclear. Germline V lookup: CDR1 SQVTM, CDR2 ANQGSEA. The CDR3 has 13 amino acids. CDR3 residues: CSVEDTAPYGYTF. CDR3 coding DNA: TGCAGCGTCGAAGACACAGCGCCCTATGGCTACACCTTC.

In its sample, this clonotype was seen many times. The V gene is TRBV6-2 or TRBV6-3, the J gene TRBJ1-2; D is perhaps TRBD1 (6 bases). CDR3 length equals 10 residues. Trimming shortened V by 8 bases and J by 5 bases, and 6 bases separated the two germline ends. CDR1 is MNHEY, CDR2 SVGEGT, per germline. CDR3 in amino acids: CASQGYGYTF. The CDR3 nucleotides read TGTGCCAGCCAGGGGTATGGCTACACCTTC.

Here the CDR3 reads CASSPLADTDTQYF. CDR3 sequence (DNA): TGTGCCAGCTCACCACTAGCGGACACAGATACGCAGTATTTT. This sequence joins TRBV18 and TRBJ2-3, with a possible D match to TRBD2 (6 bases). Per germline, CDR1 KGHSH and CDR2 LQKENI. This CDR3 contains 14 residues. V shed 1 base and J shed 2 bases, with 7 bases lying between them.

This clonotype was recorded many times. The genes are TRBV10-3 and TRBJ2-1; 13 nucleotides line up with TRBD2. The germline CDR1 and CDR2 sequences are ENHRY and SYGVKD. With V trimmed by 5 bases and J by 6 bases, 4 bases remained unmatched. CDR3 length equals 15 residues. CDR3 in DNA: TGTGCCATCAGTCAAGGACTAGCGGGAGCCAATGAGCAGTTCTTC. Translation: CAISQGLAGANEQFF.

The V and J genes are TRBV4-3 and TRBJ1-2; D not resolved. Trimming shortened V by 4 bases and J by 2 bases, and 8 bases separated the two germline ends. The CDR3 runs 13 residues. Germline V gene lookup returns CDR1 LGHNA and CDR2 YSLEER. CDR3 sequence (DNA): TGCGCCAGCAGCCCTAGTAGCAACTATGGCTACACCTTC. Translated, it gives CASSPSSNYGYTF.

This clonotype came up a few times. The rearrangement joins TRBV7-9 to TRBJ1-1; 9 positions agree with TRBD1. Germline-derived CDR1 and CDR2 are SEHNR and FQNEAQ (reference sequence). The CDR3 contains 14 residues. With V trimmed by 3 bases and J by 5 bases, 4 bases remained unmatched. The DNA for the CDR3 is TGTGCCAGCAGCTTCGGGACAGGGAGTACTGAAGCTTTCTTT. It yields the protein CASSFGTGSTEAFF.

In this sample, this clonotype turned up a few times. Written as DNA, the CDR3 is TGTGCCAGCAACTCGGACAGGGGGGGCACCGGGGAGCTGTTTTTT. Protein sequence: CASNSDRGGTGELFF. The chain is built from TRBV2 and TRBJ2-2, with TRBD1 identical over 10 bases. J gave up 4 bases and V 7 bases, and 6 bases lay outside the gene matches. Germline CDR1 SNHLY, CDR2 FYNNEI. The CDR3 is made up of 15 amino acids.

Only a few counts were recorded for this clonotype. V is TRBV27 and J is TRBJ2-1, with D perhaps TRBD2 (5 bases). The CDR3 has 15 residues. The germline gives CDR1 MNHEY, CDR2 SMNVEV (reference sequence). V was clipped by 3 bases and J by 0 bases, with 9 bases between them. The CDR3 spells CASSLRGSSYNEQFF. CDR3 DNA: TGTGCCAGCAGTTTGAGAGGGAGCTCCTACAATGAGCAGTTCTTC.

This clonotype was observed many times. V usage is TRBV6-2 or TRBV6-3 and J usage is TRBJ2-7, with 9 nucleotides matching TRBD2. J was trimmed by 5 bases and V by 7 bases; bases with no gene match: 24. Germline CDR1 and CDR2: MNHEY and SVGEGT. This CDR3 comprises 19 residues. The CDR3 region is CASTPGLTSGRLRADEQYF. CDR3 nucleotide sequence: TGTGCCAGCACCCCCGGCTTAACGAGCGGGAGGTTAAGGGCGGACGAGCAGTACTTC.

The J gene is TRBJ1-6, the V gene TRBV3-1; no clear D. V was trimmed by 1 base and J by 10 bases, leaving 8 bases between them. CDR3 length: 13 residues. Germline V gene sequence: CDR1 LGHDT, CDR2 YNNKEL (reference sequence). CDR3 coding DNA: TGTGCCAGCAGCCAAGTGTCGGGATCACCCCTCCACTTT. Translating gives CASSQVSGSPLHF.

The chain has TRBV13 and TRBJ2-7; perhaps TRBD2 as D (6 bases). CDR1 and CDR2 from the germline V gene are PRHDT and FYEKMQ (reference sequence). Deletions cut 5 bases from V and 4 bases from J, with 18 bases between. This CDR3 is built from 15 residues. The CDR3 protein is CASSPRLDSWYEQYF. As DNA, the CDR3 is TGTGCCAGCAGCCCCAGACTAGATTCTTGGTACGAGCAGTACTTC.

In its sample, this clonotype was seen a few times. The chain is built from TRBV2 and TRBJ2-3; possibly TRBD1 or TRBD2 for D (6 bases each). There are 13 residues in the CDR3. Germline V gene lookup returns CDR1 SNHLY and CDR2 FYNNEI. In DNA, the CDR3 is TGTGCGCGGAGGGGGACGGGCACAGATACGCAGTATTTT. Its translation: CARRGTGTDTQYF.

This clonotype showed up just a few times. This rearrangement joins TRBV13 to TRBJ2-7; D is unresolved. The CDR3 loop spans 15 amino acids. Looked up from germline, CDR1 is PRHDT and CDR2 is FYEKMQ (reference sequence). V shed 3 bases and J shed 0 bases, with 12 bases lying between them. Here the CDR3 reads CASSFRGVSSYEQYF. The CDR3 coding sequence is TGTGCCAGCAGCTTCAGAGGTGTAAGCTCCTACGAGCAGTACTTC.

This clonotype showed up many times. V and J are TRBV3-1 and TRBJ2-7; D is unresolved. The CDR3 has 12 amino acids. Germline-derived CDR1 and CDR2 are LGHDT and YNNKEL (reference sequence). Trimming shortened V by 0 bases and J by 5 bases, and 5 bases separated the two germline ends. The CDR3 nucleotides are TGTGCCAGCAGCCAAGATCTGCACGAGCAGTACTTC. Amino acid sequence: CASSQDLHEQYF.

This clonotype has a count of ten or more. This sequence joins TRBV19 and TRBJ2-1, with 7 bases lining up with TRBD2. The CDR3 covers 15 residues. Per the germline V gene, CDR1 is LNHDA and CDR2 is SQIVND (reference sequence). Germline trimming cut 3 bases from V and 4 bases from J; bases unmatched to any gene: 6. In DNA, the CDR3 is TGTGCCAGTAGTATGGACGGACTAGTGTACAATGAGCAGTTCTTC. Translation gives CASSMDGLVYNEQFF. Filled out from reference TRBV19 and TRBJ2-1, the complete variable domain reads DGGITQSPKYLFRKEGQNVTLSCEQNLNHDAMYWYRQDPGQGLRLIYYSQIVNDFQKGDIAEGYSVSREKKESFPLTVTSAQKNPTAFYLCASSMDGLVYNEQFFGPGTRLTVL.

As for this clonotype: The junction departs from the called germline gene at one end, perhaps through a read error. The chain employs TRBV7-6 and TRBJ2-1, with D possibly called TRBD1 or TRBD2 (5 bases each). The length of the CDR3 is 11 residues. Germline assignment: CDR1 SGHVS and CDR2 FNYEAQ. The CDR3 DNA reads as TGTGCCAGCAGCTTAGGTCAAGGGACCTACTTC. Translation: CASSLGQGTYF.

This clonotype was seen repeatedly, ten times or more. This chain joins TRBV5-1 and TRBJ2-1; D tentatively reads TRBD1 or TRBD2 (5 bases each). Per germline, CDR1 SGHRS and CDR2 YFSETQ. The CDR3 length is 14 residues. V gave up 2 bases and J gave up 3 bases, with 9 bases separating them. The DNA of the CDR3 is TGCGCCAGCAGCTTACTGAGGGGCTACAATGAGCAGTTCTTC. It encodes CASSLLRGYNEQFF.

In this sample, this clonotype turned up a few times. The J gene is TRBJ1-5, the V gene TRBV19; TRBD1 matches 8 bases. The CDR3 sequence is 12 residues long. The ends lost 8 bases at V and 7 bases at J; junction bases unmatched: 4. Germline assignment: CDR1 LNHDA and CDR2 SQIVND (reference sequence). CDR3 residues: CASDGQGQPQHF. The CDR3 coding sequence is TGTGCCAGTGACGGACAGGGCCAGCCCCAGCATTTT.

The table lists this clonotype with a few counts. V gene TRBV11-2 combines with J gene TRBJ2-1, with D possibly matching TRBD2 (6 bases). CDR3 length: 15 amino acids. Between the trimmed V and J ends, which lost 5 bases and 1 base, there was a span of 12 bases. The V gene's germline CDR1 is SGHAT and CDR2 FQNNGV. For the CDR3, the DNA is TGTGCCAGCAGCGTTAGCGGTTTATCCTACAATGAGCAGTTCTTC. Translating gives CASSVSGLSYNEQFF. The variable domain in full, completed from reference TRBV11-2 and TRBJ2-1, reads EAGVAQSPRYKIIEKRQSVAFWCNPISGHATLYWYQQILGQGPKLLIQFQNNGVVDDSQLPKDRFSAERLKGVDSTLKIQPAKLEDSAVYLCASSVSGLSYNEQFFGPGTRLTVL.

The chain employs TRBV27 and TRBJ2-5, with D unresolved. V shed 5 bases and J shed 5 bases, with 3 bases lying between them. The CDR3 loop spans 10 amino acids. Germline assignment: CDR1 MNHEY and CDR2 SMNVEV (reference sequence). CDR3 in amino acids: CASSRETQYF. The DNA of the CDR3 is TGTGCCAGCAGTCGGGAGACCCAGTACTTC.

The gene calls are TRBV20-1 and TRBJ2-7; D call uncertain. Per the germline V gene, CDR1 is DFQATT and CDR2 is SNEGSKA (reference sequence). Trimming cost V 0 bases and J 0 bases, with 6 bases left between them. This CDR3 region has 13 residues. CDR3: CSARDQHSYEQYF. In DNA form, the CDR3 reads TGCAGTGCTAGAGATCAACACTCCTACGAGCAGTACTTC.

In DNA form, the CDR3 reads TGCAGTGCTACAGGGGCTTTCTCCTACGAGCAGTACTTC. Translation: CSATGAFSYEQYF. The chain carries TRBV20-1 and TRBJ2-7; the D gene is possibly TRBD1 (6 bases). The CDR3 spans 13 residues. Germline V gene lookup returns CDR1 DFQATT and CDR2 SNEGSKA (reference sequence). Deletions cut 4 bases from V and 0 bases from J, with 10 bases between.

This clonotype has just a few counts. The V gene is TRBV19, the J gene TRBJ2-3, with 7 bases aligning to TRBD2. Germline CDR1 and CDR2: LNHDA and SQIVND (reference sequence). V was clipped by 6 bases and J by 3 bases; unmatched bases: 6. The CDR3 has 14 amino acids. The CDR3 reads CASSDGGGTDTQYF. CDR3 nucleotides: TGTGCCAGTAGCGATGGGGGGGGAACAGATACGCAGTATTTT.

This clonotype was recorded at least ten times. This chain joins TRBV12-3 or TRBV12-4 and TRBJ1-2, with a tentative D call TRBD1 (6 bases). The V end was cut by 1 base, the J end by 2 bases, with 11 bases between. CDR3 length: 15 amino acids. In nucleotides, the CDR3 is TGTGCCAGCAGTTTAGGGGGGCGGAAGAACTATGGCTACACCTTC. It yields the protein CASSLGGRKNYGYTF.